This is a list of T cell receptor beta chains from one sample in a study of shared clonotypes between healthy human individuals. The assay was immunoSEQ multiplex PCR, and TCRdb's table has in-frame clones only and misses some. The table has roughly 2.2 million clones, 93% seen once. The sequenced sample was naive CD4+ T cells from PBMCs. These receptors all stem from a young man in good health. Some clones in this sample may be carry-over from other donors' samples. CDR3s include the opening cysteine and the closing phenylalanine or tryptophan. The D gene is left open where the match is weak. Clone size appears in some rows only: once, few, many, or a class for an expanded clone.

TGCGCCAGCAGCTTGGCGATGACTAGCGGGGTAGCCTACGAGCAGTACTTC | CASSLAMTSGVAYEQYF | TRBD2 | TRBJ2-7 | few | TRBV5-1
TGTGCCAGCAGCACAACATTAGCGGGAGGGGCAGATACGCAGTATTTT | CASSTTLAGGADTQYF | TRBD2 | TRBJ2-3 | . | TRBV7-2
TGTGCCAGCAGCCCGGGTCTTGCCGCCGTAACGGGTGGCTACACCTTC | CASSPGLAAVTGGYTF | . | TRBJ1-2 | . | TRBV4-2
TGTGCCAGTAGTACCTTACTCTCCTACAATGAGCAGTTCTTC | CASSTLLSYNEQFF | . | TRBJ2-1 | . | TRBV19
TGTGCCAGCAGCTTCCCCGGCCAAAACTATGGCTACACCTTC | CASSFPGQNYGYTF | . | TRBJ1-2 | . | TRBV5-4
TGTGCCAGCAGCCCACCGGGGCTCGGGGAGCTGTTTTTT | CASSPPGLGELFF | . | TRBJ2-2 | . | TRBV6-5
TGTGCCAGCAGTTTATTATCTTTTAGGACAGGGTTCACCGGGGAGCTGTTTTTT | CASSLLSFRTGFTGELFF | TRBD1 | TRBJ2-2 | . | TRBV27
TGTGCCAGCAACCATCAGGAGGGGGCCTACGAGCAGTACTTC | CASNHQEGAYEQYF | . | TRBJ2-7 | . | TRBV28
TGTGCCAGCAGCTCACGGACAGGGGGCTACGAGCAGTACTTC | CASSSRTGGYEQYF | TRBD1 | TRBJ2-7 | . | TRBV5-4
TGTGCCAGCAGTTTAGTAACAGGGATAGGAAGCAATCAGCCCCAGCATTTT | CASSLVTGIGSNQPQHF | . | TRBJ1-5 | . | TRBV28
TGTGCCAGCAGCTTAGCGGTGGACGGCTCCTACGAGCAGTACTTC | CASSLAVDGSYEQYF | . | TRBJ2-7 | . | TRBV7-2
TGCACCAGCAGCCGCCTAGCGGGGTCCCCCACCTACAATGAGCAGTTCTTC | CTSSRLAGSPTYNEQFF | . | TRBJ2-1 | once | TRBV1
TGCAGCGTTGATGACTACGGCGGGCCGAACACTGAAGCTTTCTTT | CSVDDYGGPNTEAFF | . | TRBJ1-1 | . | TRBV29-1
TGTGCCAGCAGTGAAGACGGGAGCGGTGGGGGGTACTTC | CASSEDGSGGGYF | . | TRBJ2-7 | once | TRBV2
TGCGCCAGCAGCTTGGGGACAGGGGGCAATGAAGCTTTCTTT | CASSLGTGGNEAFF | TRBD1 | TRBJ1-1 | . | TRBV5-1
TGCGCCAGCAGCTTGGGCCCCGGGCGGCTACGATCAGATACGCAGTATTTT | CASSLGPGRLRSDTQYF | . | TRBJ2-3 | . | TRBV5-1
TGTGCCAGCAGCCCTCCCGACAGGGCCCTCTATGGCTACACCTTC | CASSPPDRALYGYTF | TRBD1 | TRBJ1-2 | once | TRBV28
TGTGCCAGCAGATCCTTAGCGGGAGCGAGCACAGATACGCAGTATTTT | CASRSLAGASTDTQYF | TRBD2 | TRBJ2-3 | . | TRBV27
TGTGCCAGCTCACCACCGGTTAAGGGGGATGGCTACACCTTC | CASSPPVKGDGYTF | . | TRBJ1-2 | . | TRBV18
TGTGCCACCAGCAGACTCACAGGGGAAGCCGGGGAGCTGTTTTTT | CATSRLTGEAGELFF | TRBD1 | TRBJ2-2 | once | TRBV15
TGCGCCAGCAGCTTATCCGGGACAGGGGATCAGCCCCAGCATTTT | CASSLSGTGDQPQHF | TRBD1 | TRBJ1-5 | . | TRBV5-1
TGCGCCAGCCGTAGCGTCAGCCCCCAAGAGACCCAGTACTTC | CASRSVSPQETQYF | . | TRBJ2-5 | . | TRBV10-2
TGCGCCAGCAGCGTCGGACAGTTTGGAAACACCATATATTTT | CASSVGQFGNTIYF | . | TRBJ1-3 | once | TRBV5-1
TGTGCCAGCAGCTTAGGGACTAGCGGATCCTACGAGCAGTACTTC | CASSLGTSGSYEQYF | TRBD2 | TRBJ2-7 | . | TRBV7-3
TGCGCCAGCAGCGGAAACTTGGCGTACAATGAGCAGTTCTTC | CASSGNLAYNEQFF | . | TRBJ2-1 | once | TRBV5-1
TGCGCCAGCAGCGTACTAGCGGGAGCCAACAATGAGCAGTTCTTC | CASSVLAGANNEQFF | TRBD2 | TRBJ2-1 | . | TRBV5-1
TGTGCCAGCAGCGGAGCTTTAGGTCGGGGAGGAAAACTGTTTTTT | CASSGALGRGGKLFF | . | TRBJ1-4 | . | TRBV9
TGTGCCAGCAGCGTACCCGGACTAGCGGGAGGTGGGACCGGGGAGCTGTTTTTT | CASSVPGLAGGGTGELFF | TRBD2 | TRBJ2-2 | . | TRBV9
TGCGCTACCCCAGGGAACACTGAAGCTTTCTTT | CATPGNTEAFF | . | TRBJ1-1 | . | TRBV10-1
TGCGCCAGCAGCATAGGACCCCGCGAGCAGTTCTTC | CASSIGPREQFF | . | TRBJ2-1 | . | TRBV5-1
TGTGCCAGCAGCGAGGGTCCCGCGGGGTACGAGCAGTACTTC | CASSEGPAGYEQYF | . | TRBJ2-7 | . | TRBV9
TGTGCCAGCAGTTATATCGGCGGGAGCTCCTACGAGCAGTACTTC | CASSYIGGSSYEQYF | TRBD2 | TRBJ2-7 | . | TRBV6-5
TGTGCCAGCAGTGAAGCAGCGGGTTTCCTCAATGAGCAGTTCTTC | CASSEAAGFLNEQFF | . | TRBJ2-1 | . | TRBV6-1
TGTGCCAGCACCCGAGCGGGAGCGCCCTACGAGCAGTACTTC | CASTRAGAPYEQYF | TRBD2 | TRBJ2-7 | . | TRBV27
TGTGCCAGCAGTCCTGCTAGCGGGGGGTCCTACAATGAGCAGTTCTTC | CASSPASGGSYNEQFF | TRBD2 | TRBJ2-1 | . | TRBV28
TGTGCCAGCAGCTTACCGGGACTAGTTCCCCACGAGCAGTACTTC | CASSLPGLVPHEQYF | TRBD2 | TRBJ2-7 | . | TRBV7-9
TGTGCCAGCAGTTTTCCTGGGGGCCACGAGCAGTACTTC | CASSFPGGHEQYF | . | TRBJ2-7 | once | TRBV28
TGTGCCAGCAGTTCCCCGACAGGGAGGAGCGAGCAGTACTTC | CASSSPTGRSEQYF | . | TRBJ2-7 | . | TRBV28
TGTGCCAGCAGCGGGGATAATAACGGACGGACGCAGTATTTT | CASSGDNNGRTQYF | . | TRBJ2-3 | once | TRBV2
TGTGCCACAATGACTAGCGGGAGTGTCGAGCAGTACTTC | CATMTSGSVEQYF | TRBD2 | TRBJ2-7 | . | TRBV15
TGCGCCAGCAGCTTGGGGGGTTCGAACACTGAAGCTTTCTTT | CASSLGGSNTEAFF | . | TRBJ1-1 | few | TRBV5-1
TGTGCCAGCACCCTGGACCAGAACACTGAAGCTTTCTTT | CASTLDQNTEAFF | . | TRBJ1-1 | . | TRBV2
TGTGCCAGCAGCCCCGGACAGAAAACCTACGAGCAGTACTTC | CASSPGQKTYEQYF | . | TRBJ2-7 | . | TRBV13
TGTGCCATCAGTGAAATACTAGCGGGCACTTACTACGAGCAGTACTTC | CAISEILAGTYYEQYF | TRBD2 | TRBJ2-7 | once | TRBV10-3
TGTGCCAGCAGTCAAAGTTTGAGCGAGCAGTTCTTC | CASSQSLSEQFF | . | TRBJ2-1 | once | TRBV6-6
TGTGCCAGCAGTTTAGTCGGCGGGCGGGATACGCAGTATTTT | CASSLVGGRDTQYF | . | TRBJ2-3 | . | TRBV28
TGTGCCAGCAGCCAAGTAAGGTCTAGCGGGACCCTGCGGACTTCCTACAATGAGCAGTTCTTC | CASSQVRSSGTLRTSYNEQFF | TRBD2 | TRBJ2-1 | . | TRBV4-2
TGTGCCAGCACCGATCCCCTAGCGGGAGGCAACCCTTACGAGCAGTACTTC | CASTDPLAGGNPYEQYF | TRBD2 | TRBJ2-7 | . | TRBV28
TGCGCCAGCAGCTTTGACGGATCAACAAGTCAGCCCCAGCATTTT | CASSFDGSTSQPQHF | . | TRBJ1-5 | . | TRBV5-1
TGTGCCAGCAGTTTAGCGGGAGGGCCTCAGACCCAGTACTTC | CASSLAGGPQTQYF | TRBD2 | TRBJ2-5 | . | TRBV28